This is a list of T cell receptor beta chains from one sample in a study of T cells after yellow fever vaccination. TCRdb re-called the 5' RACE reads through MiXCR, storing one row per CDR3 protein. The sample records 500,000 to 700,000 distinct CDR3 sequences, less than 20% being singletons. The sample here was PBMCs, taken 15 days after the yellow fever booster vaccination. The receptors come from a man aged 30 to 39 who received the YFV17D yellow fever vaccine. Both conserved end residues are part of each CDR3. The D gene is left open where the match is weak. A row's size may be missing; if present it is once, few, many or a size class.

abundance: .; d_gene: .; v_gene: TRBV2; j_gene: TRBJ1-5; CDR3nt: TGTGCCAGCAGCTTAGACCCCTTTAGTGGCAATCAGCCCCAGCATTTT; CDR3aa: CASSLDPFSGNQPQHF
abundance: few; d_gene: .; v_gene: TRBV7-2; j_gene: TRBJ2-7; CDR3nt: TGTGCCAGCAGCTTTCTACACCGGGACACAGTTTACGAGCAGTACTTC; CDR3aa: CASSFLHRDTVYEQYF
abundance: .; d_gene: TRBD2; v_gene: TRBV10-3; j_gene: TRBJ2-5; CDR3nt: TGTGCCACCGGGAGCGGGAGTGGGCAAGAGACCCAGTACTTC; CDR3aa: CATGSGSGQETQYF
abundance: .; d_gene: .; v_gene: TRBV19; j_gene: TRBJ2-7; CDR3nt: TGTGCCAGTAGGGAGGCCGGCAGGGTAAGCTACGAGCAGTACTTC; CDR3aa: CASREAGRVSYEQYF
abundance: few; d_gene: .; v_gene: TRBV7-2; j_gene: TRBJ2-1; CDR3nt: TGTGCCAGCAGCCCCGGGCCTCAGAATGAGCAGTTCTTC; CDR3aa: CASSPGPQNEQFF
abundance: .; d_gene: .; v_gene: TRBV27; j_gene: TRBJ2-2; CDR3nt: TGTGCCAGCAGTCGGGACTTTGCGAACACCGGGGAGCTGTTTTTT; CDR3aa: CASSRDFANTGELFF
abundance: .; d_gene: TRBD1; v_gene: TRBV5-8; j_gene: TRBJ2-5; CDR3nt: TGTGCCAGCAGCTCGGGACAGGGGATAGGGGAGACCCAGTACTTC; CDR3aa: CASSSGQGIGETQYF
abundance: .; d_gene: .; v_gene: TRBV20-1; j_gene: TRBJ2-2; CDR3nt: TGCAGTGCCAATTCTGACGGCTACACCGGGGAGCTGTTTTTT; CDR3aa: CSANSDGYTGELFF
abundance: .; d_gene: TRBD1; v_gene: TRBV7-2; j_gene: TRBJ2-1; CDR3nt: TGTGCCTCGAAGCCCACCTCGTGGACAGGGCTGGGGTTGGAGCAGTTCTTC; CDR3aa: CASKPTSWTGLGLEQFF
abundance: few; d_gene: TRBD2; v_gene: TRBV6-2/TRBV6-3; j_gene: TRBJ2-1; CDR3nt: TGTGCCAGCGGACTAGCTCAGCGGGATGGTAATGAGCAGTTCTTC; CDR3aa: CASGLAQRDGNEQFF
abundance: .; d_gene: .; v_gene: TRBV4-3; j_gene: TRBJ1-2; CDR3nt: TGCGCCAGCAGCCAACGTTCTACAGGGAACTATGGCTACACCTTC; CDR3aa: CASSQRSTGNYGYTF
abundance: .; d_gene: TRBD1; v_gene: TRBV7-2; j_gene: TRBJ2-5; CDR3nt: TGTGCCAGCAGCTTAAAAGGGGACAGGGGCCGTGAGACCCAGTACTTC; CDR3aa: CASSLKGDRGRETQYF
abundance: few; d_gene: TRBD1; v_gene: TRBV10-3; j_gene: TRBJ2-5; CDR3nt: TGTGCCATCAGTGAAGGGGGCGCGGAGACCCAGTACTTC; CDR3aa: CAISEGGAETQYF
abundance: few; d_gene: TRBD2; v_gene: TRBV20-1; j_gene: TRBJ2-1; CDR3nt: TGCAGTGCTCCAGCGGGAGGGTTTTATGAGCAGTTCTTC; CDR3aa: CSAPAGGFYEQFF
abundance: few; d_gene: .; v_gene: TRBV25-1; j_gene: TRBJ2-1; CDR3nt: TGTGCCAGCAGTGAATCCAAAATATGGGGAAATGAGCAGTTCTTC; CDR3aa: CASSESKIWGNEQFF
abundance: few; d_gene: TRBD2; v_gene: TRBV7-2; j_gene: TRBJ2-5; CDR3nt: TGTGCCAGCAGCTACGGACTAGCGGGAGGAGAGACCCAGTACTTC; CDR3aa: CASSYGLAGGETQYF
abundance: few; d_gene: .; v_gene: TRBV5-1; j_gene: TRBJ2-2; CDR3nt: TGCGCCAGCAGCTTTCAGGGACAAGGGACCGGGGAGCTGTTTTTT; CDR3aa: CASSFQGQGTGELFF
abundance: once; d_gene: .; v_gene: TRBV20-1; j_gene: TRBJ2-3; CDR3nt: TGCTCCGAGGGGGGGCTCGACACAGATACGCAGTATTTT; CDR3aa: CSEGGLDTDTQYF
abundance: few; d_gene: .; v_gene: TRBV6-5; j_gene: TRBJ2-7; CDR3nt: TGTGCCAGCAGTTCCGGATTCGACTCCTACGAGCAGTACTTC; CDR3aa: CASSSGFDSYEQYF
abundance: .; d_gene: .; v_gene: TRBV5-1; j_gene: TRBJ2-2; CDR3nt: TGCGCCAGCAGCTTGGAGGCAGGGCTGGCCGGGGAGCTGTTTTTT; CDR3aa: CASSLEAGLAGELFF
abundance: .; d_gene: .; v_gene: TRBV7-9; j_gene: TRBJ1-1; CDR3nt: TGTGCCAGCAGCTTTAGGGAGCGCACTGAAGCTTTCTTT; CDR3aa: CASSFRERTEAFF
abundance: many; d_gene: .; v_gene: TRBV12-3/TRBV12-4; j_gene: TRBJ2-7; CDR3nt: TGTGCCAGCAGTTTAGGGAGATACGAGCAGTACTTC; CDR3aa: CASSLGRYEQYF
abundance: many; d_gene: TRBD2; v_gene: TRBV18; j_gene: TRBJ2-1; CDR3nt: TGTGCCAGTTCCCCCGGACGGGTAGCGGGAGTGGGTTACAATGAGCAGTTCTTC; CDR3aa: CASSPGRVAGVGYNEQFF
abundance: .; d_gene: .; v_gene: TRBV20-1; j_gene: TRBJ2-1; CDR3nt: TGCAGTGCTAAAAAAGGGGCTAGGTACGAGCAGTTCTTC; CDR3aa: CSAKKGARYEQFF
abundance: few; d_gene: .; v_gene: TRBV7-9; j_gene: TRBJ2-3; CDR3nt: TGTGCCAGCAGCTTAGTTCGGCCAGGGGATGGAGATACGCAGTATTTT; CDR3aa: CASSLVRPGDGDTQYF
abundance: .; d_gene: .; v_gene: TRBV10-3; j_gene: TRBJ2-7; CDR3nt: TGTGCCATCAGTCCGACAGTCTCCTACGAGCAGTACTTC; CDR3aa: CAISPTVSYEQYF
abundance: .; d_gene: .; v_gene: TRBV6-1; j_gene: TRBJ2-2; CDR3nt: TGTGCCAGCAGCAAGGGGATCGCGAACACCGGGGAGCTGTTTTTT; CDR3aa: CASSKGIANTGELFF
abundance: many; d_gene: .; v_gene: TRBV29-1; j_gene: TRBJ2-3; CDR3nt: TGCAGCGTTGATGGTGCTGGCACAGATACGCAGTATTTT; CDR3aa: CSVDGAGTDTQYF
abundance: few; d_gene: TRBD1; v_gene: TRBV20-1; j_gene: TRBJ1-5; CDR3nt: TGCAGTGCTAGAATTGGGACAGGGGGCGTTCAGCCCCAGCATTTT; CDR3aa: CSARIGTGGVQPQHF
abundance: .; d_gene: .; v_gene: TRBV20-1; j_gene: TRBJ1-5; CDR3nt: TGCAGTGCTAGACGGGGGGTTAGCAATCAGCCCCAGCATTTT; CDR3aa: CSARRGVSNQPQHF
abundance: once; d_gene: .; v_gene: TRBV5-4; j_gene: TRBJ2-3; CDR3nt: TGTGCCAGCAGCTTTGGAGGGGACACAGATACGCAGTATTTT; CDR3aa: CASSFGGDTDTQYF
abundance: few; d_gene: TRBD1; v_gene: TRBV5-1; j_gene: TRBJ2-1; CDR3nt: TGCGCCAGCAGCAAAGACGGACAGGGCTACAATGAGCAGTTCTTC; CDR3aa: CASSKDGQGYNEQFF
abundance: .; d_gene: TRBD1; v_gene: TRBV7-2; j_gene: TRBJ2-7; CDR3nt: TGTGCCAGCAGCTTGGACAGGGGGGGTTACGAGCAGTACTTC; CDR3aa: CASSLDRGGYEQYF
abundance: few; d_gene: .; v_gene: TRBV15; j_gene: TRBJ2-1; CDR3nt: TGTGCCACCAGCAGAGTGTTGTTGCAAGAGCAGTTCTTC; CDR3aa: CATSRVLLQEQFF
abundance: few; d_gene: .; v_gene: TRBV28; j_gene: TRBJ1-1; CDR3nt: TGTGCCAGCAGTCTCCGGGACACATTGAACACTGAAGCTTTCTTT; CDR3aa: CASSLRDTLNTEAFF
abundance: .; d_gene: .; v_gene: TRBV7-9; j_gene: TRBJ2-5; CDR3nt: TGTGCCAGCAGGAAAGCGGGCGAGACCCAGTACTTC; CDR3aa: CASRKAGETQYF
abundance: few; d_gene: TRBD1; v_gene: TRBV20-1; j_gene: TRBJ1-1; CDR3nt: TGCAGTGCTAGAAATACAGGGGTGGATGGTGAAGCTTTCTTT; CDR3aa: CSARNTGVDGEAFF
abundance: .; d_gene: .; v_gene: TRBV15; j_gene: TRBJ1-5; CDR3nt: TGTGCCACCAGCAGGGGACCGGACCAGCCCCAGCATTTT; CDR3aa: CATSRGPDQPQHF
abundance: .; d_gene: TRBD2; v_gene: TRBV20-1; j_gene: TRBJ2-3; CDR3nt: TGCAGTGCCAACCCGCCCTTAGCGGGAGGGCCTACAGATACGCAGTATTTT; CDR3aa: CSANPPLAGGPTDTQYF
abundance: many; d_gene: .; v_gene: TRBV7-2; j_gene: TRBJ2-2; CDR3nt: TGTGCCAGCAGCGGGACCCTCACCGGGGAGCTGTTTTTT; CDR3aa: CASSGTLTGELFF